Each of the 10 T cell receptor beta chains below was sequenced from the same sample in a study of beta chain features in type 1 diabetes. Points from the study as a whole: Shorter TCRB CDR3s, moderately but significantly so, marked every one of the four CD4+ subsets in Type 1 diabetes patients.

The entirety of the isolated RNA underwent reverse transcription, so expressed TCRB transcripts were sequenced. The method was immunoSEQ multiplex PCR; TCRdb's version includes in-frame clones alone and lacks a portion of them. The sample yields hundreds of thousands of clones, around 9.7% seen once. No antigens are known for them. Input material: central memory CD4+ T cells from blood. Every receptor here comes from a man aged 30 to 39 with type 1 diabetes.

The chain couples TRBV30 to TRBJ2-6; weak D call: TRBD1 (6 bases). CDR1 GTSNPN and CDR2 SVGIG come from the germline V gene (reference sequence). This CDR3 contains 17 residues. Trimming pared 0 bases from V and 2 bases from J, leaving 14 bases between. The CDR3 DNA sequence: TGTGCCTGGAGTGTACCCCAGGGGAGAACTGGGGCCAACGTCCTGACTTTC. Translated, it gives CAWSVPQGRTGANVLTF. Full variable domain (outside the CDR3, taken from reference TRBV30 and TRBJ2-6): SQTIHQWPATLVQPVGSPLSLECTVEGTSNPNLYWYRQAAGRGLQLLFYSVGIGQISSEVPQNLSASRPQDRQFILSSKKLLLSDSGFYLCAWSVPQGRTGANVLTFGAGSRLTVL.

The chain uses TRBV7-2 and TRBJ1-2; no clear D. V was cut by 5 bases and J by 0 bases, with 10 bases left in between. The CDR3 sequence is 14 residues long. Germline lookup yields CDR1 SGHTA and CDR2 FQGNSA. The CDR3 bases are TGTGCCAGCAGCCCGGACGGGGCTAACTATGGCTACACCTTC. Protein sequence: CASSPDGANYGYTF.

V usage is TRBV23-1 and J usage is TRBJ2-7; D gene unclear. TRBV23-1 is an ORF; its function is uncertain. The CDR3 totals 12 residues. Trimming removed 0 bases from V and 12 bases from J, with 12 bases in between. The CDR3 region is CASSQSPGRRYF. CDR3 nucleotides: TGCGCCAGCAGTCAATCCCCGGGCCGGAGGTACTTC.

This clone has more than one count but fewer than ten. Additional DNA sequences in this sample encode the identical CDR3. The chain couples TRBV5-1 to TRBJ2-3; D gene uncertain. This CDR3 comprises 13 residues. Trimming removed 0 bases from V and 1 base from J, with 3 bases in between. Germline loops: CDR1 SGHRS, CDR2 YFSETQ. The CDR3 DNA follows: TGCGCCAGCAGCTTGGGGGGCACAGATACGCAGTATTTT. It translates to CASSLGGTDTQYF.

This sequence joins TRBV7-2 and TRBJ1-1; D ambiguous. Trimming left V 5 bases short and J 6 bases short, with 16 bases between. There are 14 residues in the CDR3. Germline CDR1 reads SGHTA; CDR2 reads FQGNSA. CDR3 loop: CASSLFPRRAEAFF. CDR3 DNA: TGTGCCAGCAGCCTCTTTCCACGGCGAGCTGAAGCTTTCTTT.

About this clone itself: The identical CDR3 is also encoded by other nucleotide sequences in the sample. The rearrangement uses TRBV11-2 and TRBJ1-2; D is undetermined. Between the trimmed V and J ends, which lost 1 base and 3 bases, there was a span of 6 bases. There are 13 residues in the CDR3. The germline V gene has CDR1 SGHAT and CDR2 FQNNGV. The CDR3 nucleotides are TGTGCCAGCAGCTTAGGGTTAGACTATGGCTACACCTTC. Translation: CASSLGLDYGYTF.

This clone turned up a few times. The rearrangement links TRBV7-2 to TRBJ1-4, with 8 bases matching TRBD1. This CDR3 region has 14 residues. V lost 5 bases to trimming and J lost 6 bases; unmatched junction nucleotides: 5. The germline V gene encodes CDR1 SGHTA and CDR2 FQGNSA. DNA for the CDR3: TGTGCCAGCAGCACCGAGACAGGGGATGAAAAACTGTTTTTT. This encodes CASSTETGDEKLFF. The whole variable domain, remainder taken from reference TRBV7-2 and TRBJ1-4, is GAGVSQSPSNKVTEKGKDVELRCDPISGHTALYWYRQSLGQGLEFLIYFQGNSAPDKSGLPSDRFSAERTGGSVSTLTIQRTQQEDSAVYLCASSTETGDEKLFFGSGTQLSVL.

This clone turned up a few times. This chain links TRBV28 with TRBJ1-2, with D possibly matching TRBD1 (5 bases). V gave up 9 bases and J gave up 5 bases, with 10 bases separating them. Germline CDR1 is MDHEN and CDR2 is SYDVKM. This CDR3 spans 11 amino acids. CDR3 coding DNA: TGTGCCAGTCAAACAGGATATGGCTACACCTTC. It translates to CASQTGYGYTF.

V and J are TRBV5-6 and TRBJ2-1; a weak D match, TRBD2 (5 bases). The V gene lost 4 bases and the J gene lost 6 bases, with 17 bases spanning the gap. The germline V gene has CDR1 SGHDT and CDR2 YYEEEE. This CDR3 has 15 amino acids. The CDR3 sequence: CASSPTGSRRNEQFF. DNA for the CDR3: TGTGCCAGCAGCCCGACGGGGTCAAGGCGCAATGAGCAGTTCTTC.

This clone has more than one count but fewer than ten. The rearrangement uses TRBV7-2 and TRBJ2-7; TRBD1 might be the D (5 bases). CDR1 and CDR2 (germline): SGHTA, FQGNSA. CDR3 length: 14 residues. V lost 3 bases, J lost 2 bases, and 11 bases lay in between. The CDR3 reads CASSFQAGPYEQYF. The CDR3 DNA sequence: TGTGCCAGCAGCTTCCAGGCAGGGCCCTACGAGCAGTACTTC.